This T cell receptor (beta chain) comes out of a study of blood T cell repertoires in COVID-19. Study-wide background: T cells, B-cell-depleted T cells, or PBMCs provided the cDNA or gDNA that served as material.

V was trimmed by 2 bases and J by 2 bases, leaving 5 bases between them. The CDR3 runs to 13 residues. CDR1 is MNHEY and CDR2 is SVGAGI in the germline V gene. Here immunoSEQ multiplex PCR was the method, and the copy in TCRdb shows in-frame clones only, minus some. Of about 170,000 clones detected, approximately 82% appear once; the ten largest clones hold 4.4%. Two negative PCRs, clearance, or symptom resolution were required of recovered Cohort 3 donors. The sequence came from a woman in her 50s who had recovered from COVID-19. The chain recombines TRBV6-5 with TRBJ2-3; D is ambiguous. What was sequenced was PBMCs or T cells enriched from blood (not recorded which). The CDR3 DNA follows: TGTGCCAGCAGTTACCAGGACACAGATACGCAGTATTTT. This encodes CASSYQDTDTQYF.